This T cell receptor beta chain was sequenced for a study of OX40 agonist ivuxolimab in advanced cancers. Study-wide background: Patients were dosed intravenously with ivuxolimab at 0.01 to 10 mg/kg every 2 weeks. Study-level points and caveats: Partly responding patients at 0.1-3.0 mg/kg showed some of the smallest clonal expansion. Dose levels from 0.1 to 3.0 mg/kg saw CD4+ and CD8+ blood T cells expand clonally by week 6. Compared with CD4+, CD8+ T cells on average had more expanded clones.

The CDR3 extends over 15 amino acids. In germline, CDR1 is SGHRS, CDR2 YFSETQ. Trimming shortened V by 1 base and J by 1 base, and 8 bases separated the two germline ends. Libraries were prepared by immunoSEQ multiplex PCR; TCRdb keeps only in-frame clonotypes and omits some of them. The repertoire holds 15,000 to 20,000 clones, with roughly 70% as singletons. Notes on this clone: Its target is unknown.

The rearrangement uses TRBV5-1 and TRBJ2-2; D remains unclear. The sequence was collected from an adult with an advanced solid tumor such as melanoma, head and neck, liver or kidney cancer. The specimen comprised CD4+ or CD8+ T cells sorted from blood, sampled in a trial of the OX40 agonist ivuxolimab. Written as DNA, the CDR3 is TGCGCCAGCAGCTTGTACTGGGAGAACACCGGGGAGCTGTTTTTT. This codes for CASSLYWENTGELFF.